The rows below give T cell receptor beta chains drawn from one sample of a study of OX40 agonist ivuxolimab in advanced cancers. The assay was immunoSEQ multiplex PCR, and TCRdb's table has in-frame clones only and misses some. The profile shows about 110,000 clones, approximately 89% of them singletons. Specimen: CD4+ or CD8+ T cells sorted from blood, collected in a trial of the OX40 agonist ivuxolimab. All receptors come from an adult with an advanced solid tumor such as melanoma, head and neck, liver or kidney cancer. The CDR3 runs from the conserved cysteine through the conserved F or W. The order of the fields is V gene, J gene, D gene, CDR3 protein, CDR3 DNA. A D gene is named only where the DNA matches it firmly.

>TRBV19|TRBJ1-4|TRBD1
CASSTQGRATNEKLFF
TGTGCCAGTAGTACACAGGGGCGTGCAACTAATGAAAAACTGTTTTTT
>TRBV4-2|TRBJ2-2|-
CASSQEGGTDLTGELFF
TGTGCCAGCAGCCAAGAAGGCGGGACAGATCTAACCGGGGAGCTGTTTTTT
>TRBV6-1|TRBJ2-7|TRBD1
CASSEAISGTVSYEQYF
TGTGCCAGCAGTGAAGCCATTTCCGGGACAGTATCCTACGAGCAGTACTTC
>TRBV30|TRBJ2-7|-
CALMRGRAYEQYF
TGTGCCTTAATGCGGGGCAGAGCCTACGAGCAGTACTTC
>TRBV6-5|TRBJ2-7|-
CASTFDGDEQYF
TGTGCCAGCACTTTTGACGGCGACGAGCAGTACTTC
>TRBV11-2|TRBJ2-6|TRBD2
CASSLHLAGVSGANVLTF
TGTGCCAGCAGCTTACATTTAGCGGGAGTCTCTGGGGCCAACGTCCTGACTTTC
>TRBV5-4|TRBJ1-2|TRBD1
CASSSGLGQGSVGYTF
TGTGCCAGCAGCTCGGGCCTGGGACAGGGGAGCGTTGGCTACACCTTC
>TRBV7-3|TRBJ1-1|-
CASSLIQGNTEAFF
TGTGCCAGCAGCTTAATTCAGGGGAACACTGAAGCTTTCTTT
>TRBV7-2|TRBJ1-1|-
CASSLARGGMGAFF
TGTGCCAGCAGCTTAGCGAGGGGAGGGATGGGAGCTTTCTTT
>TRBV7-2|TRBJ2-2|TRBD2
CASSLRTSGSTGELFF
TGTGCCAGCAGCCTTAGGACTAGCGGCTCCACCGGGGAGCTGTTTTTT
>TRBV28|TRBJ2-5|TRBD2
CASSFPWTSQETQYF
TGTGCCAGCAGTTTCCCCTGGACTAGCCAAGAGACCCAGTACTTC